Included here is one T cell receptor beta chain sequence, with context. The data derive from a study of T cells in pancreatic ductal adenocarcinoma. Assay used: immunoSEQ multiplex PCR; TCRdb lists only in-frame clones, some missing. The data contain around 94,000 clones, about 95% of them singletons. Selected pancreatic ductal adenocarcinoma patients had undergone surgery without neoadjuvant therapy. V dropped 5 bases and J dropped 5; count of bases not matched to a gene: 8. The CDR3 length is 14 residues. From germline, CDR1 is SNHLY and CDR2 FYNNEI. Sequenced input: PBMCs. The source is a human donor with pancreatic ductal adenocarcinoma. The rearrangement links TRBV2 to TRBJ1-1; 7 bases line up with TRBD1. For the CDR3, the DNA is TGTGCCAGCAGTCTCCAGAACAGGGGAACTGAAGCTTTCTTT. This sequence encodes CASSLQNRGTEAFF.